The 5 T cell receptor beta chains below were found in one sample sequenced in a study of blood T cell repertoires in COVID-19. TCRdb's copy holds only in-frame clones and misses some; the assay was immunoSEQ multiplex PCR. This sample yields approximately 150,000 clones, of which approximately 82% are seen a single time; approximately 1.4% belongs to the top ten. Specimen: peripheral blood. Receptors originate from a human donor in a cohort sampled during active COVID-19.

The V and J genes are TRBV3-1 (or the pseudogene TRBV3-2) and TRBJ2-7; 9 bases are shared with TRBD2. V shed 4 bases and J 6 bases; nucleotides not matched to a gene: 4. Germline CDR1 LGHDT, CDR2 YNNKEL (reference sequence). The CDR3 runs to 13 residues. CDR3 bases: TGTGCCAGCAGCCGAGCGGGAGGCTCCGAGCAGTACTTC. Encoded protein: CASSRAGGSEQYF.

V and J are TRBV7-9 and TRBJ1-2; TRBD1 matches at 9 bases. Germline CDR1 reads SEHNR; CDR2 reads FQNEAQ (reference sequence). This CDR3 region has 15 residues. The junction had 6 bases not matched to a gene; V was cut back by 4 bases and J by 3 bases. The CDR3 is CASSSSTGGYYGYTF. The CDR3 DNA is TGTGCCAGCAGCTCCAGCACAGGGGGCTACTATGGCTACACCTTC. Supplemented by reference TRBV7-9 and TRBJ1-2, the full variable domain reads DTGVSQNPRHKITKRGQNVTFRCDPISEHNRLYWYRQTLGQGPEFLTYFQNEAQLEKSRLLSDRFSAERPKGSFSTLEIQRTEQGDSAMYLCASSSSTGGYYGYTFGSGTRLTVV.

V and J are TRBV6-5 and TRBJ2-7; D gene ambiguous. Germline values: CDR1 MNHEY, CDR2 SVGAGI. The CDR3 is 13 amino acids. V shed 6 bases and J shed 7 bases, with 16 bases lying between them. CDR3 nucleotides: TGTGCCAGCAGACCAAACACGGGTAGGGAGCAGTACTTC. Amino acid sequence: CASRPNTGREQYF.

A single count supports this clone. This chain uses TRBV9 with TRBJ2-7; 9 nucleotides match TRBD1. Germline trimming cut 2 bases from V and 1 base from J; bases unmatched to any gene: 7. Germline V CDR1 and CDR2: SGDLS, YYNGEE. CDR3 length: 16 amino acids. This chain's CDR3 is CASSVGDRARSYEQYF. The CDR3 nucleotides read TGTGCCAGCAGCGTGGGGGACAGGGCTCGATCCTACGAGCAGTACTTC.

The chain is built from TRBV19 and TRBJ2-3, with D unclear. Deletions cut 5 bases from V and 5 bases from J, with 17 bases between. From germline, CDR1 is LNHDA and CDR2 SQIVND (reference sequence). The CDR3 has 15 amino acids. CDR3 nucleotides: TGTGCCAGTAGTCTGATTCAGTATCCTGGAGATACGCAGTATTTT. This translates into CASSLIQYPGDTQYF.